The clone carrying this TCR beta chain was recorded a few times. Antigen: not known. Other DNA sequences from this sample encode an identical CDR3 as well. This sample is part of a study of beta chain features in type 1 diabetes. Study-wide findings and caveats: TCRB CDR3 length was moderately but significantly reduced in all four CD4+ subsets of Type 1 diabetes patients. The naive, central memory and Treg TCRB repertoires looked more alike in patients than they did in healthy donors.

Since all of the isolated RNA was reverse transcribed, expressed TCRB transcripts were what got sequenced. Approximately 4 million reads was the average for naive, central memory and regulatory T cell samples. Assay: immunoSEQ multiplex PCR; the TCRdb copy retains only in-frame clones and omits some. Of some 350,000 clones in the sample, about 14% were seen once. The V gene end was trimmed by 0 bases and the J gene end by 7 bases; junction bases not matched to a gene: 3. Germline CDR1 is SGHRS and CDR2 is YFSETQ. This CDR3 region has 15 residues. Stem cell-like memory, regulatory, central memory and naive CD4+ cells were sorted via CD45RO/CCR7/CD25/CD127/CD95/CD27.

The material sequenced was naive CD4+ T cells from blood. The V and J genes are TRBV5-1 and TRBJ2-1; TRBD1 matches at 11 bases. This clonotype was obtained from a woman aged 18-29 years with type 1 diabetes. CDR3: CASSLAGTGGNEQFF. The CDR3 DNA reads TGCGCCAGCAGCTTGGCCGGGACAGGGGGGAATGAGCAGTTCTTC.